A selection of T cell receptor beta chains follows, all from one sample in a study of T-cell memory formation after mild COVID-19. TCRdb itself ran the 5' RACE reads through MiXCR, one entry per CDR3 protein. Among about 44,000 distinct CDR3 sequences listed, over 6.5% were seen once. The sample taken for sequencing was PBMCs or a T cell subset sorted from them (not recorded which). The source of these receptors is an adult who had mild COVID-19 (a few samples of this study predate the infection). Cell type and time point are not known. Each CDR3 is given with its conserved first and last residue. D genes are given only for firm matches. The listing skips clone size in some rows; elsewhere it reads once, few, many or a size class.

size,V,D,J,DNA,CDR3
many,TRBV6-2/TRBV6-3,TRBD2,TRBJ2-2,TGTGCCAGCGTAGCGGGATTGACCGGGGAGCTGTTTTTT,CASVAGLTGELFF
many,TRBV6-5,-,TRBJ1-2,TGTGCCAGCAGCACAATCAAGACGGGGCGATATGGCTACACCTTC,CASSTIKTGRYGYTF
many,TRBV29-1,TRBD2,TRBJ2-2,TGCAGCGGCTTGGGCGGGAGGGCCGGAACCGGGGAGCTGTTTTTT,CSGLGGRAGTGELFF
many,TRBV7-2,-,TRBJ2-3,TGTGCCAGCAGCTTAGCGGGAGTCACAGATACGCAGTATTTT,CASSLAGVTDTQYF
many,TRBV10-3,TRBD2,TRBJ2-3,TGTGCCATCAGTGAGGGGGGACTAGCGGATAGCACAGATACGCAGTATTTT,CAISEGGLADSTDTQYF
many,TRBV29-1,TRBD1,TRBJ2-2,TGCAGCGCCTCAGGACAGGGAAAGGGGTACGGGGTCACCGGGGAGCTGTTTTTT,CSASGQGKGYGVTGELFF
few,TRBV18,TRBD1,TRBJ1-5,TGTGCCAGCTCACCGGGACAGGGGTACAATCAGCCCCAGCATTTT,CASSPGQGYNQPQHF
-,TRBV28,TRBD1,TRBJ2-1,TGTGCCAGCAGTTTCGTGGACAGGGTCACCAATGAGCAGTTCTTC,CASSFVDRVTNEQFF
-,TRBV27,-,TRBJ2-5,TGTGCCAGCAGCTCCTCCGGGGTGGGAGAGACCCAGTACTTC,CASSSSGVGETQYF
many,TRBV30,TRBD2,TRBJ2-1,TGTGCCTGGGTTGGACTAGCGGGAGGCAATGAGCAGTTCTTC,CAWVGLAGGNEQFF
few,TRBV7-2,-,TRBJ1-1,TGTGCCAGCAGCCAGGCCGCGGGGAACACTGAAGCTTTCTTT,CASSQAAGNTEAFF
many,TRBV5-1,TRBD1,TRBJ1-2,TGCGCCAGCAGCTGGGGACAGGCGAGGCATGGCTACACCTTC,CASSWGQARHGYTF
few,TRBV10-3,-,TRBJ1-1,TGTGCCATCAGTGAGAGGACTGAAGCTTTCTTT,CAISERTEAFF
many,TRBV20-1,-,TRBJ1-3,TGCAGTGCTCGATCGGCTGGAAACACCATATATTTT,CSARSAGNTIYF
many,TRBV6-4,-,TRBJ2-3,TGTGCCAGCAGTTCTACAGGGAGTACGCAGTATTTT,CASSSTGSTQYF
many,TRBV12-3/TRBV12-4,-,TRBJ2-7,TGTGCCAGCAGTCTAGACAGCTACGAGCAGTACTTC,CASSLDSYEQYF
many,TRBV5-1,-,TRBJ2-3,TGCGCCAGCAGCTTGGAAGGGGTTCAAGATACGCAGTATTTT,CASSLEGVQDTQYF
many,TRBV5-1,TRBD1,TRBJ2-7,TGCGCCAGCAGCTACCGGACAGGGAGCTCCTACGAGCAGTACTTC,CASSYRTGSSYEQYF
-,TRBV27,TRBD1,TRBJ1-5,TGTGCCAGCAGTTTACCCCCGGGACAGGTCCCCTGGACTAATCAGCCCCAGCATTTT,CASSLPPGQVPWTNQPQHF
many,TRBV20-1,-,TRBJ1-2,TGCAGTGCGAGCAATTGGAGACTCTATGGCTACACCTTC,CSASNWRLYGYTF
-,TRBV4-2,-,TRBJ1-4,TGTGCCAGCAGCCAAGATCAGCTTCTGGCGCTCAGGGGCGACTACGAAAAACTGTTTTTT,CASSQDQLLALRGDYEKLFF
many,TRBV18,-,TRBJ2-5,TGTGCCAGCTCACCAGCCAGGGCCCGCCAAGAGACCCAGTACTTC,CASSPARARQETQYF
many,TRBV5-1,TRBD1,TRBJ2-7,TGCGCCAGCAGCTTGGCCGGGTCGGGACAGGGCTACGAGCAGTACTTC,CASSLAGSGQGYEQYF